The 32 T cell receptor beta chains below all came from one sample that was sequenced in a study of shared clonotypes between healthy human individuals. Using immunoSEQ multiplex PCR, the repertoire was profiled, and TCRdb retains in-frame clones only, with some absent. The data show 450,000 to 500,000 clones, with less than 80% seen just once and 10% to 15% held by the top ten. Sequenced input: PBMCs. These receptors were taken from a woman between 40 and 55 years old in good health. Some clones in this sample may be carry-over from other donors' samples.

The chain uses TRBV30 and TRBJ1-1; 7 positions match TRBD1. The V and J ends lost 0 bases and 8 bases, in that order; junction bases with no gene match: 9. The CDR3 spans 14 residues. Looked up from germline, CDR1 is GTSNPN and CDR2 is SVGIG (reference sequence). This chain's CDR3 is CAWSVTRQGSEAFF. CDR3 DNA: TGTGCCTGGAGTGTAACCCGACAGGGTTCCGAAGCTTTCTTT.

This chain uses TRBV7-2 with TRBJ1-4; D is unclear. The V end was cut by 3 bases, the J end by 1 base, with 6 bases between. Germline values: CDR1 SGHTA, CDR2 FQGNSA. This CDR3 contains 14 residues. CDR3: CASSFGGTNEKLFF. The CDR3 DNA reads as TGTGCCAGCAGCTTTGGAGGAACTAATGAAAAACTGTTTTTT. Full variable domain (outside the CDR3, taken from reference TRBV7-2 and TRBJ1-4): GAGVSQSPSNKVTEKGKDVELRCDPISGHTALYWYRQSLGQGLEFLIYFQGNSAPDKSGLPSDRFSAERTGGSVSTLTIQRTQQEDSAVYLCASSFGGTNEKLFFGSGTQLSVL.

This sequence joins TRBV27 and TRBJ1-1; D is uncertain. V lost 0 bases and J lost 5, with 10 bases in between. The CDR3 contains 14 residues. From germline, CDR1 is MNHEY and CDR2 SMNVEV (reference sequence). The CDR3, as DNA: TGTGCCAGCAGTTTATCAGGGTTCGCAACTGAAGCTTTCTTT. Amino acids: CASSLSGFATEAFF.

On this clone: A single base separates this from a much larger clone, so it may be a read error. The chain has TRBV11-2 and TRBJ2-7; the match to TRBD2 covers 12 bases. Germline CDR1 reads SGHAT; CDR2 reads FQNNGV. Germline trimming cut 5 bases from V and 1 base from J; bases unmatched to any gene: 3. The CDR3 extends over 15 amino acids. CDR3 coding DNA: TGTGCCAGCAGCCCAGGACTAGCGGGATCCTACGAGCAGTACTTC. Translation gives CASSPGLAGSYEQYF.

The rearrangement joins TRBV11-3 to TRBJ2-3, with D possibly matching TRBD1 (6 bases). Germline lookup yields CDR1 SGHNT and CDR2 YENEEA. The CDR3 covers 18 residues. V was clipped by 6 bases and J by 2 bases, with 24 bases between them. This CDR3 reads CASSSGLPLTGLTDTQYF. The CDR3 region has the DNA TGTGCCAGCAGTTCAGGGCTCCCGCTGACAGGTCTCACAGATACGCAGTATTTT.

A remark on this clone: This specimen includes other DNA sequences encoding the same CDR3. The chain recombines TRBV5-1 with TRBJ2-1; the match to TRBD1 covers 7 bases. Per germline, CDR1 SGHRS and CDR2 YFSETQ. The V gene end was trimmed by 3 bases and the J gene end by 5 bases; junction bases not matched to a gene: 5. This CDR3 is 14 amino acids long. The CDR3 coding sequence is TGCGCCAGCAGCTGGGCCGGGACAGACAATGAGCAGTTCTTC. Encoded protein: CASSWAGTDNEQFF.

This clone was detected only once. This rearrangement joins TRBV11-1 to TRBJ2-7, with 7 bases matching TRBD2. The CDR3 contains 15 residues. From germline, CDR1 is SGHAT and CDR2 FQDESV (reference sequence). The junction had 4 bases not matched to a gene; V was cut back by 0 bases and J by 2 bases. This CDR3 reads CASSLAASGTYEQYF. Here the CDR3 DNA reads TGTGCCAGCAGCTTAGCGGCTAGCGGAACCTACGAGCAGTACTTC.

The V and J genes are TRBV27 and TRBJ2-1; 9 nucleotides align to TRBD2. This CDR3 spans 16 amino acids. V shed 1 base, J shed 7 bases, and the junction held 8 bases outside the gene matches. Germline V lookup: CDR1 MNHEY, CDR2 SMNVEV (reference sequence). The CDR3 sequence is CASSLLSAGGPNEQFF. CDR3 in DNA: TGTGCCAGCAGTTTATTGTCGGCGGGAGGGCCGAATGAGCAGTTCTTC.

The rearrangement uses TRBV7-2 and TRBJ2-3; TRBD1 is a possible D gene (6 bases). Germline V CDR1 and CDR2: SGHTA, FQGNSA. The CDR3 is 15 amino acids. Trimming left V 1 base short and J 6 bases short, with 14 bases between. The CDR3 nucleotides read TGTGCCAGCAGCTTAGTGGGGGCGGGTGCCGATACGCAGTATTTT. The encoded protein is CASSLVGAGADTQYF.

The rearrangement links TRBV18 to TRBJ2-1; TRBD1 agrees at 8 bases. Germline V lookup: CDR1 KGHSH, CDR2 LQKENI. The CDR3 runs 18 residues. V lost 1 base, J lost 0 bases, and 8 bases stayed unmatched. The chain's CDR3 is CASSPLTITGGSYNEQFF. In nucleotides, the CDR3 is TGTGCCAGCTCACCACTCACCATAACAGGGGGCTCCTACAATGAGCAGTTCTTC. The variable domain in full, completed from reference TRBV18 and TRBJ2-1, reads NAGVMQNPRHLVRRRGQEARLRCSPMKGHSHVYWYRQLPEEGLKFMVYLQKENIIDESGMPKERFSAEFPKEGPSILRIQQVVRGDSAAYFCASSPLTITGGSYNEQFFGPGTRLTVL.

Remarks on this clone: The junction shows a germline mismatch at one end, possibly a read error. The chain joins TRBV7-7 to TRBJ2-7; tentatively, D is TRBD2 (6 bases). Germline V gives CDR1 SSHAT, CDR2 FNYEAQ (reference sequence). This CDR3 comprises 15 residues. CDR3 bases: TGTGCTAGCAACTCTCGGGAGAGGCGTCGTAGGGAGCAGTACTTC. Protein product: CASNSRERRRREQYF.

This clone was recorded once. This sequence joins TRBV9 and TRBJ2-1; 10 bases are a match to TRBD2. With V trimmed by 0 bases and J by 7 bases, 10 bases remained unmatched. CDR1 and CDR2 (germline): SGDLS, YYNGEE. The CDR3 sequence is 17 residues long. The CDR3 is CASSVAPASGSINEQFF. The CDR3 DNA reads TGTGCCAGCAGCGTAGCTCCGGCTAGCGGGAGTATAAATGAGCAGTTCTTC.

The chain links TRBV27 to TRBJ2-1, with 8 positions matching TRBD2. The germline V gene encodes CDR1 MNHEY and CDR2 SMNVEV (reference sequence). V was pared by 6 bases and J by 1 base, with 8 bases of the junction left unmatched. The CDR3 has 16 residues. DNA of the CDR3: TGTGCCAGCAGATTAAAGCGGGAGCGATCCTACAATGAGCAGTTCTTC. This encodes CASRLKRERSYNEQFF.

The V gene is TRBV28, the J gene TRBJ2-1; D gene uncertain. Germline values: CDR1 MDHEN, CDR2 SYDVKM. The CDR3 extends over 14 amino acids. V was cut by 5 bases and J by 2 bases, with 10 bases left in between. The CDR3 sequence: CASSPKGTYNEQFF. DNA of the CDR3: TGTGCCAGCAGTCCGAAGGGAACCTACAATGAGCAGTTCTTC.

The J gene is TRBJ1-4, the V gene TRBV19; 9 bases match TRBD1. V was pared by 9 bases and J by 3 bases, with 8 bases of the junction left unmatched. This CDR3 has 15 amino acids. The V gene's germline CDR1 is LNHDA and CDR2 SQIVND (reference sequence). The CDR3 protein is CASRRRTGANEKLFF. CDR3 sequence (DNA): TGTGCCAGCAGAAGGCGGACAGGGGCTAATGAAAAACTGTTTTTT.

On this clone: Possible read error: a much larger clone is one base away. This sample also contains other DNA sequences that code for the same CDR3. The chain is built from TRBV29-1 and TRBJ2-7; D unclear. With 6 bases removed from V and 5 bases from J, the gap between germline ends came to 14 bases. The CDR3 sequence is 12 residues long. In germline, CDR1 is SQVTM, CDR2 ANQGSEA. The CDR3 DNA sequence: TGCAGCGTCGTCACCGCCAGCGACGAGCAGTACTTC. Its translation: CSVVTASDEQYF.

The gene calls are TRBV27 and TRBJ1-4; D ambiguous. Trimming took 9 bases from V and 8 from J, leaving 16 bases between them. Germline V gene sequence: CDR1 MNHEY, CDR2 SMNVEV (reference sequence). The CDR3 length is 13 residues. CDR3 sequence: CASLPGHGEKLFF. In DNA, the CDR3 is TGTGCCAGTTTACCGGGCCACGGGGAAAAACTGTTTTTT.

V usage is TRBV27 and J usage is TRBJ2-2, with 8 nucleotides matching TRBD1. CDR3 length equals 13 residues. The V gene's germline CDR1 is MNHEY and CDR2 SMNVEV (reference sequence). Trimming cost V 5 bases and J 7 bases; bases outside gene matches: 3. CDR3 DNA sequence: TGTGCCAGCAGTCAAGGGACAGGCGGGGAGCTGTTTTTT. This encodes CASSQGTGGELFF.

On this clone itself: This specimen includes other DNA sequences encoding the same CDR3. The chain employs TRBV28 and TRBJ2-1; 7 bases are shared with TRBD2. J was trimmed by 1 base and V by 3 bases; bases with no gene match: 3. The CDR3 covers 15 residues. Germline CDR1 is MDHEN and CDR2 is SYDVKM. The CDR3 coding sequence is TGTGCCAGCAGTTTTGGCGGGAGATCCTACAATGAGCAGTTCTTC. Protein product: CASSFGGRSYNEQFF.

The V gene is TRBV7-8, the J gene TRBJ2-1; 9 bases line up with TRBD2. The CDR3 consists of 15 residues. Germline loops: CDR1 SGHVS, CDR2 FQNEAQ. V lost 8 bases and J lost 4; bases outside the gene matches: 9. CDR3 sequence reads: CASRAGGREYNEQFF. The CDR3 bases are TGTGCCAGCCGGGCCGGCGGGAGGGAATACAATGAGCAGTTCTTC.

With regard to this clone: The likely explanation is a read error, given a far larger clone one base away. Written as DNA, the CDR3 is TGTGCCAGCGGCGGGAGGGCCATCAGCGAGCGGTACTTC. Protein product: CASGGRAISERYF. The rearrangement joins TRBV11-2 to TRBJ2-7; 9 positions agree with TRBD2. From germline, CDR1 is SGHAT and CDR2 FQNNGV. The CDR3 runs to 13 residues.

The J gene is TRBJ2-6, the V gene TRBV7-8, with D possibly TRBD1 on 6 matching bases. Germline CDR1 is SGHVS and CDR2 is FQNEAQ. This CDR3 spans 17 amino acids. Trimming shortened V by 5 bases and J by 0 bases, and 14 bases separated the two germline ends. The CDR3 spells CASSPGHLSSGANVLTF. DNA of the CDR3: TGTGCCAGCAGCCCGGGACACCTAAGCTCTGGGGCCAACGTCCTGACTTTC.

This clone has only one observation. This chain uses TRBV19 with TRBJ2-2; 8 bases are a match to TRBD2. Germline loops: CDR1 LNHDA, CDR2 SQIVND (reference sequence). V lost 2 bases, J lost 6 bases, and 8 bases stayed unmatched. This CDR3 region has 16 residues. The CDR3 DNA reads TGTGCCAGTAGTATACTCGCGGGAGGATCTTCCGGGGAGCTGTTTTTT. Encoded protein: CASSILAGGSSGELFF.

The chain combines TRBV5-1 with TRBJ2-2, with no clear D. Germline V gives CDR1 SGHRS, CDR2 YFSETQ. The V end lost 0 bases, the J end lost 6 bases, and 15 bases lay between the germline ends. This CDR3 has 16 amino acids. In nucleotides, the CDR3 is TGCGCCAGCAGCTTGGGACTCACGGGTGGTTCCGGGGAGCTGTTTTTT. Protein: CASSLGLTGGSGELFF. The full variable domain, in which reference TRBV5-1 and TRBJ2-2 provide the parts outside the CDR3, is KAGVTQTPRYLIKTRGQQVTLSCSPISGHRSVSWYQQTPGQGLQFLFEYFSETQRNKGNFPGRFSGRQFSNSRSEMNVSTLELGDSALYLCASSLGLTGGSGELFFGEGSRLTVL.

This sequence joins TRBV27 and TRBJ1-4; 8 nucleotides align to TRBD1. From germline, CDR1 is MNHEY and CDR2 SMNVEV (reference sequence). The CDR3 has 16 amino acids. V shed 6 bases and J 8 bases; nucleotides not matched to a gene: 14. The CDR3 loop reads CASRPTGGLSNEKLFF. The CDR3 DNA sequence: TGTGCCAGCAGGCCTACAGGGGGGCTAAGTAACGAAAAACTGTTTTTT.

The chain is built from TRBV18 and TRBJ2-5, with 8 nucleotides matching TRBD2. The CDR3 consists of 16 residues. Trimming took 3 bases from V and 5 from J; bases not matched to a gene: 11. CDR1 and CDR2 from the germline V gene are KGHSH and LQKENI. CDR3 DNA sequence: TGTGCCAGCTCACCGAGCGGGAGTAGTGGATGGGAGACCCAGTACTTC. Protein sequence: CASSPSGSSGWETQYF.

The chain joins TRBV28 to TRBJ2-7; 10 positions match TRBD1. With V trimmed by 5 bases and J by 0 bases, 4 bases remained unmatched. The V gene's germline CDR1 is MDHEN and CDR2 SYDVKM. The CDR3 runs 15 residues. CDR3 sequence reads: CASSRRTGGSYEQYF. The CDR3 DNA is TGTGCCAGCAGTCGCCGGACAGGGGGCTCCTACGAGCAGTACTTC.

This chain links TRBV30 with TRBJ2-7, with a tentative D call TRBD2 (5 bases). Trimming removed 2 bases from V and 0 bases from J, with 8 bases in between. This CDR3 has 13 amino acids. CDR1 is GTSNPN, CDR2 SVGIG, per germline (reference sequence). This CDR3 is CAWSTGNSYEQYF. The CDR3 nucleotides read TGTGCCTGGAGTACGGGAAACTCCTACGAGCAGTACTTC.

The CDR3 protein is CAWSVAASSYEQYF. In DNA form, the CDR3 reads TGTGCCTGGAGTGTAGCCGCGAGCTCCTACGAGCAGTACTTC. The chain is built from TRBV30 and TRBJ2-7; no firm D call. This CDR3 has 14 amino acids. Trimming left V 0 bases short and J 0 bases short, with 9 bases between. CDR1 and CDR2 (germline): GTSNPN, SVGIG (reference sequence).

This chain links TRBV9 with TRBJ2-3, with 14 bases lining up with TRBD2. Per the germline V gene, CDR1 is SGDLS and CDR2 is YYNGEE. The CDR3 sequence is 19 residues long. The junction had 10 bases not matched to a gene; V was cut back by 3 bases and J by 1 base. DNA for the CDR3: TGTGCCAGCAGCGATCCGGGGACTAGCGGGAGAGGAGGCACAGATACGCAGTATTTT. Protein product: CASSDPGTSGRGGTDTQYF.

The V call is TRBV10-3, the J call TRBJ2-3, with TRBD2 matching over 14 bases. CDR3 length equals 16 residues. Germline CDR1 reads ENHRY; CDR2 reads SYGVKD. V shed 6 bases, J shed 5 bases, and the junction held 7 bases outside the gene matches. The CDR3 DNA sequence: TGTGCCATCAGCCAGACTAGCGGGAGGGGTGGAGATACGCAGTATTTT. Translating it yields CAISQTSGRGGDTQYF.

In its sample, this clone was seen many times. This chain uses TRBV5-1 with TRBJ1-1; D unclear. Germline CDR1 reads SGHRS; CDR2 reads YFSETQ. Between the trimmed V and J ends, which lost 1 base and 2 bases, there was a span of 9 bases. The CDR3 spans 14 residues. CDR3 region: CASSLRADNTEAFF. Here the CDR3 DNA reads TGCGCCAGCAGCTTGAGGGCCGACAACACTGAAGCTTTCTTT. The complete variable domain, with remaining parts taken from reference TRBV5-1 and TRBJ1-1, reads KAGVTQTPRYLIKTRGQQVTLSCSPISGHRSVSWYQQTPGQGLQFLFEYFSETQRNKGNFPGRFSGRQFSNSRSEMNVSTLELGDSALYLCASSLRADNTEAFFGQGTRLTVV.